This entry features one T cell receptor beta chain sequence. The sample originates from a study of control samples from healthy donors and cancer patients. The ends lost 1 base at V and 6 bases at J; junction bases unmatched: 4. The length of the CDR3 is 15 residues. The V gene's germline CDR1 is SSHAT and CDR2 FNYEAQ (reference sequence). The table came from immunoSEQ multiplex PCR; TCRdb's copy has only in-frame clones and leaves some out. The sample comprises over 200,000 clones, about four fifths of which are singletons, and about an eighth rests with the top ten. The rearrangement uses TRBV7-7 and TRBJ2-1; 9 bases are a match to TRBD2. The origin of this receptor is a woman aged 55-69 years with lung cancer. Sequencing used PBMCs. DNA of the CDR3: TGTGCCAGCAGCTTAGAACTAGCGGGTTTCAATGAGCAGTTCTTC. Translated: CASSLELAGFNEQFF.